Below are 6 T cell receptor beta chains sequenced from a single sample in a study of blood T cell repertoires in COVID-19. Repertoires were generated with immunoSEQ multiplex PCR, while TCRdb's copy carries only in-frame clones and drops some. The sample has 160,000 or so clones, around 83% seen once; the top ten hold over 5%. Sequences were obtained from peripheral blood. The source of these receptors is a woman in her forties or fifties with COVID-19, enrolled during active disease.

This chain connects TRBV29-1 to TRBJ1-1, with D perhaps matching TRBD1 (6 bases). Germline assignment: CDR1 SQVTM and CDR2 ANQGSEA. Between the trimmed V and J ends, which lost 8 bases and 3 bases, there was a span of 13 bases. The CDR3 runs to 12 residues. The CDR3 DNA is TGCAGCACACAGCCAGGGGACACTGAAGCTTTCTTT. Its translation: CSTQPGDTEAFF. The whole variable domain, filled in from reference TRBV29-1 and TRBJ1-1, reads SAVISQKPSRDICQRGTSLTIQCQVDSQVTMMFWYRQQPGQSLTLIATANQGSEATYESGFVIDKFPISRPNLTFSTLTVSNMSPEDSSIYLCSTQPGDTEAFFGQGTRLTVV.

The V and J genes are TRBV5-4 and TRBJ2-7, with TRBD1 matching over 9 bases. The CDR3 contains 16 residues. V gave up 2 bases and J gave up 5 bases; unmatched junction bases: 11. Germline V gene data show CDR1 as SGHNT and CDR2 as YYREEE (reference sequence). CDR3 DNA: TGTGCCAGCAGCTTACCTCCCAGACAGGGGGACCACGAGCAGTACTTC. Its protein is CASSLPPRQGDHEQYF.

The chain recombines TRBV6-6 with TRBJ2-7; the D gene is possibly TRBD1 (5 bases). The CDR3 runs 12 residues. Germline V lookup: CDR1 MNHNY, CDR2 SVGAGI (reference sequence). The ends were cut back, 6 bases at V and 3 bases at J, with 9 bases in the middle. Here the CDR3 DNA reads TGTGCCAGCAGACTCGACAGCTACGAGCAGTACTTC. This sequence encodes CASRLDSYEQYF.

This sequence joins TRBV12-3 or TRBV12-4 and TRBJ1-4; D unclear. The CDR3 extends over 13 amino acids. V dropped 3 bases and J dropped 10 bases, with 12 bases sitting between them. The CDR3, as DNA: TGTGCCAGCAGTTTGATGACCGAGGGAAAACTGTTTTTT. This sequence encodes CASSLMTEGKLFF.

The CDR3 sequence: CASTRVGTLNYEQYF. CDR3 nucleotides: TGTGCCAGCACACGTGTTGGGACACTAAATTACGAGCAGTACTTC. V and J are TRBV6-5 and TRBJ2-7, with D possibly being TRBD1 (6 bases). This CDR3 spans 15 amino acids. Trimming left V 7 bases short and J 4 bases short, with 20 bases between. Germline V gene data show CDR1 as MNHEY and CDR2 as SVGAGI.

The chain joins TRBV7-6 to TRBJ1-2, with 12 positions matching TRBD1. The germline V gene has CDR1 SGHVS and CDR2 FNYEAQ. This CDR3 comprises 16 residues. The ends lost 5 bases at V and 0 bases at J; junction bases unmatched: 4. The CDR3 region has the DNA TGTGCCAGCAGCAGGGGACAGGGGGCAGCTAACTATGGCTACACCTTC. It encodes CASSRGQGAANYGYTF.